This T cell receptor (beta chain) was sequenced for a study of T cell repertoires in cytomegalovirus infection. Overall study context: Recently identified HLA-C-restricted CMV epitopes and well-studied HLA-B-restricted CMV epitopes were used by the study. CMV infection plus the matching HLA type was flagged by public TCR beta signatures. Findings and limits, study-wide: Ex vivo responses were dominated by HLA-C-restricted CMV-specific TCR beta clonotypes.

This clonotype was observed a handful of times. Antigen specificity is unknown. The CDR3 has 14 amino acids. Deletions cut 6 bases from V and 0 bases from J, with 11 bases between. MiXCR, run by TCRdb on the reads, gives a single entry per CDR3 protein. The data show 110,000 or so distinct CDR3 sequences, about 30% seen once. This receptor was obtained from a human donor in good health (CMV status not recorded). Some clones in this sample may be carry-over from other donors' samples. Sequences were derived from CD8+ T cells from cultured PBMCs, sampled from culture after CMV antigen stimulation. This chain links TRBV12-3 or TRBV12-4 with TRBJ1-1; possible D gene TRBD1, 5 bases. The CDR3 DNA reads TGTGCCAGCAGGAAGGACACCATGAACACTGAAGCTTTCTTT. Residues: CASRKDTMNTEAFF.